The T cell receptor (beta chain) described here comes from a study of identical twins. Study-wide results and limits: High-abundance cord blood beta clonotypes had fewer insertions; memory repertoires showed none.

From germline, CDR1 is SEHNR and CDR2 FQNEAQ (reference sequence). The CDR3 runs to 14 residues. Trimming pared 8 bases from V and 1 base from J, leaving 14 bases between. This clonotype was picked up a small number of times. Antigen unknown. TCRdb redid the calling of the 5' RACE reads with MiXCR, one entry per CDR3 protein. The table lists 450,000 to 650,000 distinct CDR3 sequences, around 15% of them singletons. The same data also contributed to another study, on yellow fever vaccine responses in identical twins. That paper states: Each twin's T cell response to the vaccine was reported to look partly convergent and partly personalized.

This sequence originates from a young woman in good health. The sample taken for sequencing was CD4+ T cells sorted from blood. V usage is TRBV7-9 and J usage is TRBJ2-5, with D perhaps assigned TRBD1 or TRBD2 (5 bases each). Here the CDR3 DNA reads TGTGCCAGCGCCGGGGACCAACTCCAAGAGACCCAGTACTTC. Its protein product is CASAGDQLQETQYF.